The T cell receptor beta chain described here comes from a study of T cells after yellow fever vaccination. TCRdb processed the 5' RACE reads anew with MiXCR; each CDR3 protein has one entry. The table lists about 340,000 distinct CDR3 sequences, around 13% of them singletons, with more than 3% in the top ten. This CDR3 contains 14 residues. Per germline, CDR1 SGHDT and CDR2 YYEEEE. Trimming removed 1 base from V and 6 bases from J, with 11 bases in between. The source of this sequence is a young man who received the YFV17D yellow fever vaccine. This chain joins TRBV5-6 and TRBJ1-5, with unresolved D. The sample was CD4+ T cells sorted from PBMCs, taken 15 days after the yellow fever booster vaccination. The CDR3 DNA follows: TGTGCCAGCAGCTTGACCGGGAATGGTCAGCCCCAGCATTTT. This translates into CASSLTGNGQPQHF. Combining the CDR3 with reference TRBV5-6 and TRBJ1-5 gives the whole variable domain DAGVTQSPTHLIKTRGQQVTLRCSPKSGHDTVSWYQQALGQGPQFIFQYYEEEERQRGNFPDRFSGHQFPNYSSELNVNALLLGDSALYLCASSLTGNGQPQHFGDGTRLSIL.